Presented here are 29 T cell receptor beta chains from one specimen sequenced in a study of identical twins. TCRdb redid the calling of the 5' RACE reads with MiXCR, one entry per CDR3 protein. The sample lists around 530,000 distinct CDR3 sequences, 13% to 15% seen once, with around 0.48% in the top ten. The data were also submitted as part of a second study, on yellow fever vaccine responses in identical twins.

The source material was CD4+ T cells sorted from blood. These TCRs come from a woman between 18 and 29 years old in good health.

The table lists this clonotype with a few counts. The chain is built from TRBV28 and TRBJ2-3, with D tentatively TRBD1 (6 bases). The CDR3 extends over 16 amino acids. The ends were cut back, 1 base at V and 0 bases at J, with 11 bases in the middle. Germline-derived CDR1 and CDR2 are MDHEN and SYDVKM. In nucleotides, the CDR3 is TGTGCCAGCAGTTTATATACAGGGCCGAGCACAGATACGCAGTATTTT. Residues: CASSLYTGPSTDTQYF.

This clonotype was seen a few times. The chain combines TRBV4-1 with TRBJ1-5; a possible D gene is TRBD1 (5 bases). Trimming removed 1 base at V and 4 bases at J, with 14 bases between. This CDR3 is built from 16 residues. Germline values: CDR1 MGHRA, CDR2 YSYEKL. The CDR3 region has the DNA TGCGCCAGCAGCCAAGGGTGGGGGGGGTCAAATCAGCCCCAGCATTTT. Its protein is CASSQGWGGSNQPQHF.

This clonotype appeared a few times. V gene TRBV11-1 combines with J gene TRBJ2-5, with TRBD2 identical over 8 bases. The junction had 19 bases not matched to a gene; V was cut back by 5 bases and J by 5 bases. CDR3 length: 18 amino acids. Germline V gene lookup returns CDR1 SGHAT and CDR2 FQDESV (reference sequence). The CDR3: CASSPDPPGLVVRETQYF. Written as DNA, the CDR3 is TGTGCCAGCAGCCCCGACCCTCCGGGACTAGTAGTACGGGAGACCCAGTACTTC. Variable domain in full (rest from reference TRBV11-1 and TRBJ2-5): EAEVAQSPRYKITEKSQAVAFWCDPISGHATLYWYRQILGQGPELLVQFQDESVVDDSQLPKDRFSAERLKGVDSTLKIQPAELGDSAMYLCASSPDPPGLVVRETQYFGPGTRLLVL.

The CDR3 sequence: CASSEGLAGVGETQYF. The CDR3 region has the DNA TGCGCCAGCAGTGAGGGCCTAGCGGGAGTAGGAGAGACCCAGTACTTC. This chain connects TRBV10-1 to TRBJ2-5, with 10 bases fitting TRBD2. The V and J ends lost 2 bases and 4 bases, in that order; junction bases with no gene match: 7. The CDR3 has 16 residues. Looked up from germline, CDR1 is WNHNN and CDR2 is SYGVQD (reference sequence).

The chain links TRBV12-3 or TRBV12-4 to TRBJ2-5, with TRBD2 matching over 13 bases. The V segment lost 4 bases and the J segment 4 bases; nucleotides outside the gene matches: 3. The CDR3 is made up of 15 amino acids. The CDR3 bases are TGTGCCAGCAGTTATCGGACTAGCGGGGGAGAGACCCAGTACTTC. Protein: CASSYRTSGGETQYF.

This clonotype showed up many times. The genes are TRBV28 and TRBJ2-3; D uncertain. The V and J ends lost 1 base and 5 bases respectively, with 22 bases between them. Germline V gene sequence: CDR1 MDHEN, CDR2 SYDVKM. There are 18 residues in the CDR3. The CDR3 region has the DNA TGTGCCAGCAGTTTATATAAGCAATGGGGAAAAGCAGAAGATACGCAGTATTTT. Amino acid sequence: CASSLYKQWGKAEDTQYF.

V is TRBV11-2 and J is TRBJ2-7; the D is unclear. CDR3 length: 14 amino acids. Germline V gene lookup returns CDR1 SGHAT and CDR2 FQNNGV. Trimming pared 1 base from V and 7 bases from J, leaving 14 bases between. The CDR3 here is CASSLVLTLGEQYF. DNA for the CDR3: TGTGCCAGCAGCTTAGTACTGACTCTGGGGGAGCAGTACTTC. The full variable domain, completed using reference TRBV11-2 and TRBJ2-7, is EAGVAQSPRYKIIEKRQSVAFWCNPISGHATLYWYQQILGQGPKLLIQFQNNGVVDDSQLPKDRFSAERLKGVDSTLKIQPAKLEDSAVYLCASSLVLTLGEQYFGPGTRLTVT.

This clonotype has only a few counts. The chain couples TRBV6-1 to TRBJ1-3; 7 nucleotides align to TRBD1. The CDR3 extends over 15 amino acids. The trim removed 5 bases at V and 4 bases at J, leaving 8 bases unmatched. Germline V CDR1 and CDR2: MNHNS, SASEGT. The CDR3 nucleotides are TGTGCCAGCAGTCGCGGGCAGGGGGGAGGAAACACCATATATTTT. Its protein is CASSRGQGGGNTIYF.

The chain has TRBV20-1 and TRBJ2-1; tentative D call: TRBD2 (5 bases). The V end lost 0 bases, the J end lost 9 bases, and 18 bases lay between the germline ends. This CDR3 spans 15 amino acids. Germline lookup yields CDR1 DFQATT and CDR2 SNEGSKA (reference sequence). The CDR3 nucleotides read TGCAGTGCTAGAGAACGGAGGTCCCCCACCCGTGAGCAGTTCTTC. Protein: CSARERRSPTREQFF.

This chain uses TRBV3-1 with TRBJ2-2; D not certain. Between the trimmed V and J ends, which lost 8 bases and 4 bases, there was a span of 8 bases. The length of the CDR3 is 12 residues. Germline CDR1 LGHDT, CDR2 YNNKEL (reference sequence). The DNA of the CDR3 is TGTGCCAGCGGACCAGTCACCGGGGAGCTGTTTTTT. It codes for CASGPVTGELFF.

V is TRBV11-2 and J is TRBJ2-3, with 9 bases that match TRBD2. Germline CDR1 SGHAT, CDR2 FQNNGV. The V segment lost 5 bases and the J segment 4 bases; nucleotides outside the gene matches: 10. The CDR3 spans 16 residues. Here the CDR3 DNA reads TGTGCCAGCAGCGCCCGAGCGGGGGGAGGTCCAGATACGCAGTATTTT. Its protein is CASSARAGGGPDTQYF.

There are a few counts of this clonotype. The chain carries TRBV21-1 and TRBJ2-1; TRBD1 is the table's D call, not checked against the DNA. TRBV21-1 is a pseudogene segment. The CDR3 spans 15 residues. The CDR3 here is CASSDQGEPYNEQFF. As DNA, the CDR3 is TGTGCCAGCAGCGATCAGGGTGAACCCTACAATGAGCAGTTCTTC.

The V and J genes are TRBV5-1 and TRBJ1-1, with a weak D call TRBD1 (6 bases). The germline V and J ends were trimmed by 0 bases and 0 bases, with 21 bases remaining between them. The CDR3 length is 19 residues. The germline V gene encodes CDR1 SGHRS and CDR2 YFSETQ. CDR3 residues: CASSLEGGHRIGMNTEAFF. As DNA, the CDR3 is TGCGCCAGCAGCTTGGAAGGGGGACACCGGATCGGCATGAACACTGAAGCTTTCTTT.

V gene TRBV18 combines with J gene TRBJ2-3; D remains ambiguous. This CDR3 spans 13 amino acids. Per germline, CDR1 KGHSH and CDR2 LQKENI. The germline V and J ends were trimmed by 3 bases and 4 bases, with 8 bases remaining between them. The CDR3, as DNA: TGTGCCAGCTCACCGAGCCACGCAGATACGCAGTATTTT. Protein: CASSPSHADTQYF.

This clonotype turned up a few times. The chain is built from TRBV15 and TRBJ2-1; no firm D call. The CDR3 has 12 residues. Germline V gene data show CDR1 as LNHNV and CDR2 as YYDKDF (reference sequence). V lost 5 bases and J 4 bases, leaving 6 bases between the germline ends. This CDR3 reads CATSVDYNEQFF. For the CDR3, the DNA is TGTGCCACCAGCGTGGATTACAATGAGCAGTTCTTC.

This clonotype was found a few times. The chain joins TRBV10-3 to TRBJ2-1; 10 bases agree with TRBD2. J was trimmed by 6 bases and V by 6 bases; bases with no gene match: 14. Germline assignment: CDR1 ENHRY and CDR2 SYGVKD. This CDR3 spans 17 amino acids. The chain's CDR3 is CAIRGQAGGPWSNEQFF. The CDR3 coding sequence is TGTGCCATCAGGGGCCAAGCGGGAGGGCCGTGGAGCAATGAGCAGTTCTTC.

The table lists this clonotype with many counts. V usage is TRBV12-3 or TRBV12-4 and J usage is TRBJ2-1, with D tentatively TRBD2 (6 bases). The V end lost 4 bases, the J end lost 0 bases, and 16 bases lay between the germline ends. The CDR3 runs to 17 residues. CDR3 sequence reads: CASSSDLRRGSYNEQFF. CDR3 nucleotide sequence: TGTGCCAGCAGTTCCGACCTACGGCGGGGCTCCTACAATGAGCAGTTCTTC.

The chain's CDR3 is CASSQGQGRSGSPLHF. The CDR3 bases are TGCGCCAGCAGCCAAGGACAGGGGAGGTCGGGTTCACCCCTCCACTTT. The chain employs TRBV4-1 and TRBJ1-6, with 8 bases matching TRBD1. The CDR3 has 16 residues. Germline V gene lookup returns CDR1 MGHRA and CDR2 YSYEKL. V trimming: 1 base; J trimming: 9 bases; junction bases outside the gene matches: 8.

This clonotype was counted a few times. The CDR3 protein is CASSPRTSGVNTGELFF. The CDR3 DNA reads TGTGCCAGCAGTCCAAGGACTAGCGGGGTTAACACCGGGGAGCTGTTTTTT. V and J are TRBV12-3 or TRBV12-4 and TRBJ2-2; 12 nucleotides line up with TRBD2. The length of the CDR3 is 17 residues. V lost 5 bases to trimming and J lost 2 bases; unmatched junction nucleotides: 6.

This clonotype occurred a few times. This sequence joins TRBV10-3 and TRBJ2-2, with 10 bases matching TRBD1. The germline V gene has CDR1 ENHRY and CDR2 SYGVKD. After removal of 2 bases from V and 2 bases from J, the junction contained 5 bases not matched to a gene. The CDR3 sequence is 17 residues long. The CDR3 sequence is CAISETGTGANTGELFF. CDR3 nucleotides: TGTGCCATCAGTGAGACCGGGACAGGGGCCAACACCGGGGAGCTGTTTTTT.

The gene calls are TRBV21-1 and TRBJ1-2. TRBV21-1 is reported as a pseudogene. The CDR3 loop spans 15 amino acids. CDR3 bases: TGTGCCAGCAGCAAAGCGAAAAAAGCTAACTATGGCTACACCTTC. Its translation: CASSKAKKANYGYTF.

This clonotype appeared a few times. The chain uses TRBV12-3 or TRBV12-4 and TRBJ2-3; no definite D call. The CDR3 has 15 residues. V was cut by 1 base and J by 0 bases, with 8 bases left in between. The CDR3 DNA reads as TGTGCCAGCAGTTTAGGGGGTTTTAGCACAGATACGCAGTATTTT. Protein sequence: CASSLGGFSTDTQYF.

The rearrangement uses TRBV14 and TRBJ2-1, with 10 nucleotides matching TRBD2. V lost 6 bases to trimming and J lost 0 bases; unmatched junction nucleotides: 23. The V gene's germline CDR1 is SGHDN and CDR2 FVKESK. The CDR3 sequence is 22 residues long. The CDR3 nucleotides are TGTGCCAGCAGAGTCGCTAGCGGGAGAGAAGTGTTTCCGGCTCTCTCCTACAATGAGCAGTTCTTC. Amino acids: CASRVASGREVFPALSYNEQFF.

This chain links TRBV5-5 with TRBJ1-5; 8 bases line up with TRBD1. The CDR3 is 14 amino acids. Trimming cost V 0 bases and J 5 bases; bases outside gene matches: 1. From germline, CDR1 is SGHKS and CDR2 YYEKEE (reference sequence). CDR3 loop: CASSLDRGYQPQHF. The CDR3 DNA reads as TGTGCCAGCAGCTTGGACAGGGGGTATCAGCCCCAGCATTTT. The whole variable domain, remainder taken from reference TRBV5-5 and TRBJ1-5, is DAGVTQSPTHLIKTRGQQVTLRCSPISGHKSVSWYQQVLGQGPQFIFQYYEKEERGRGNFPDRFSARQFPNYSSELNVNALLLGDSALYLCASSLDRGYQPQHFGDGTRLSIL.

CDR3 loop: CASSPGQVGAQYF. CDR3 DNA: TGTGCCAGCAGCCCCGGGCAGGTTGGTGCCCAGTACTTC. The chain carries TRBV14 and TRBJ2-5; D unresolved. Trimming pared 4 bases from V and 9 bases from J, leaving 15 bases between. This CDR3 has 13 residues. Germline-derived CDR1 and CDR2 are SGHDN and FVKESK. Full variable domain (rest looked up from reference TRBV14 and TRBJ2-5): EAGVTQFPSHSVIEKGQTVTLRCDPISGHDNLYWYRRVMGKEIKFLLHFVKESKQDESGMPNNRFLAERTGGTYSTLKVQPAELEDSGVYFCASSPGQVGAQYFGPGTRLLVL.

This clonotype was picked up a small number of times. The chain carries TRBV6-1 and TRBJ2-1, with 11 nucleotides matching TRBD1. Germline loops: CDR1 MNHNS, CDR2 SASEGT. With 7 bases clipped from V and 3 bases from J, the junction kept 11 bases outside the gene matches. The CDR3 has 17 amino acids. For the CDR3, the DNA is TGTGCCAGCACCTCGAGGGGGGGGACAGGGGGCTACAATGAGCAGTTCTTC. Protein sequence: CASTSRGGTGGYNEQFF.

This chain joins TRBV20-1 and TRBJ2-3; D is unresolved. This CDR3 region has 13 residues. In germline, CDR1 is DFQATT, CDR2 SNEGSKA (reference sequence). V was cut by 6 bases and J by 0 bases, with 10 bases left in between. The CDR3 DNA sequence: TGCAGTGCGCCGGACGGTAGCACAGATACGCAGTATTTT. Amino acids: CSAPDGSTDTQYF.

The J gene is TRBJ2-3, the V gene TRBV5-1; D ambiguous. Trimming cost V 1 base and J 3 bases, with 6 bases left between them. Germline V gene data show CDR1 as SGHRS and CDR2 as YFSETQ. The CDR3 consists of 13 residues. This CDR3 is CASSLFGTDTQYF. CDR3 coding DNA: TGCGCCAGCAGCTTGTTTGGGACAGATACGCAGTATTTT.

This clonotype came up a few times. The genes are TRBV20-1 and TRBJ1-2, with D tentatively TRBD1 (6 bases). V was pared by 3 bases and J by 4 bases, with 18 bases between. Germline V CDR1 and CDR2: DFQATT, SNEGSKA (reference sequence). There are 15 residues in the CDR3. The DNA for the CDR3 is TGCAGTGCTAGGGCACAGGGTGATAAGGGCTATGGCTACACCTTC. Amino acid sequence: CSARAQGDKGYGYTF.